The T cell receptor beta chain under discussion was sequenced for a study of CD8 T cells in Susac syndrome. Germline lookup yields CDR1 DFQATT and CDR2 SNEGSKA (reference sequence). This CDR3 contains 17 residues. Trimming at V came to 3 bases and at J to 1 base, leaving 5 bases not matched to a gene. On this clonotype: Its antigen is undetermined.

Findings and caveats of the study: Peak Susac CD8+ clonal expansion occurred in TEMRA cells and active patients.

cDNA came from roughly 0.5 to 1 ug RNA primed by random hexamers. The immunoSEQ assay covered 54 Vbeta and 13 Jbeta segments for CDR3. TCRdb re-called the immunoSEQ multiplex PCR reads with MiXCR, one entry per CDR3 protein. Of around 150,000 distinct CDR3 sequences listed, 95% were seen once; the top ten hold approximately 0.17%. The chain joins TRBV20-1 to TRBJ2-1, with 14 bases identical to TRBD2. The TCR originated in a human donor with Susac syndrome. The sequenced material came from CD8+ T cells from PBMCs. This CDR3 reads CSASPRTSGRSYNEQFF. The CDR3 DNA reads TGCAGTGCTAGTCCCCGGACTAGCGGGAGGTCCTACAATGAGCAGTTCTTC.